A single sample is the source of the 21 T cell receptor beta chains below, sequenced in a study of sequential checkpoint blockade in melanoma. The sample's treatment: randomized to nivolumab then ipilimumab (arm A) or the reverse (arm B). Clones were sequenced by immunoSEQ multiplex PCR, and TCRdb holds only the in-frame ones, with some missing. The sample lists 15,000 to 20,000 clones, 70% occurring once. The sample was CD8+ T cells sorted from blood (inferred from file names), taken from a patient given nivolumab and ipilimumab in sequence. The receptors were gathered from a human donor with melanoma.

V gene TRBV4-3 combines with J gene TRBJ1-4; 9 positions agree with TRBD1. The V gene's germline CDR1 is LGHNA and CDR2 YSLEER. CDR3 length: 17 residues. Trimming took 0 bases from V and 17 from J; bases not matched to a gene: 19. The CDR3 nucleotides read TGCGCCAGCAGCCAAGATCATGTGACAGGGGGGCCTAACGACCGTTTTTTT. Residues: CASSQDHVTGGPNDRFF.

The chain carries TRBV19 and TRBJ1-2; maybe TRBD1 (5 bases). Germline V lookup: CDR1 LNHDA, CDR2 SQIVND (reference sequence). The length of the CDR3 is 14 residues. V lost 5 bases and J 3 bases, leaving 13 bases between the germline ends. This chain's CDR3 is CASSLSGVHYGYTF. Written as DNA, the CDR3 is TGTGCCAGTAGTTTGTCGGGGGTACACTATGGCTACACCTTC.

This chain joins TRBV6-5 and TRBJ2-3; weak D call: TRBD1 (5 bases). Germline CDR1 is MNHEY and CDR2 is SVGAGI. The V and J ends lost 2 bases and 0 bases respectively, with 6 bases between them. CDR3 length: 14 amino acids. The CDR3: CASSYAGSTDTQYF. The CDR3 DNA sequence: TGTGCCAGCAGTTACGCAGGGAGCACAGATACGCAGTATTTT.

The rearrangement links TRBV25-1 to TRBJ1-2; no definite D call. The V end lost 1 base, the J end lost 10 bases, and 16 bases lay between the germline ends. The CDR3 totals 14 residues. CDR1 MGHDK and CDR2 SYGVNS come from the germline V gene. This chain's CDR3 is CASSEFDQVLDYTF. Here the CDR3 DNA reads TGTGCCAGCAGTGAATTTGACCAGGTCCTGGACTACACCTTC.

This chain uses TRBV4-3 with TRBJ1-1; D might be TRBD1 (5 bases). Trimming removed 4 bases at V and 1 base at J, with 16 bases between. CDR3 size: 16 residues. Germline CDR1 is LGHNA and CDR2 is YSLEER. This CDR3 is CASSPAGAGENTEAFF. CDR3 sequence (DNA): TGCGCCAGCAGCCCAGCGGGAGCGGGGGAGAACACTGAAGCTTTCTTT.

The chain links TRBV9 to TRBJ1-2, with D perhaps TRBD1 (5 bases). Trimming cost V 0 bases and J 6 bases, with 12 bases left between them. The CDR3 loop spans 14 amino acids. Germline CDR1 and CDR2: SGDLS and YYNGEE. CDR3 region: CASSVGGAGHGYTF. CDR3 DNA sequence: TGTGCCAGCAGCGTAGGCGGGGCCGGACATGGCTACACCTTC.

The CDR3: CASSLASYSNQPQHF. DNA of the CDR3: TGTGCCAGCAGTTTGGCCAGTTATAGCAATCAGCCCCAGCATTTT. The chain recombines TRBV27 with TRBJ1-5, with unresolved D. The CDR3 length is 15 residues. V was pared by 3 bases and J by 0 bases, with 9 bases between. Germline V gene lookup returns CDR1 MNHEY and CDR2 SMNVEV (reference sequence).

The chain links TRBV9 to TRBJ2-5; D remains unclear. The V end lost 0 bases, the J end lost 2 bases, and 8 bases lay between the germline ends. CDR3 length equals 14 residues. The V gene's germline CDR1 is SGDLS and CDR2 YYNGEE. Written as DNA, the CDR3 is TGTGCCAGCAGCGTAGCTCCTTTTCAAGAGACCCAGTACTTC. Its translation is CASSVAPFQETQYF. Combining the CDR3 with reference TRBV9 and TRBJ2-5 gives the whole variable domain DSGVTQTPKHLITATGQRVTLRCSPRSGDLSVYWYQQSLDQGLQFLIQYYNGEERAKGNILERFSAQQFPDLHSELNLSSLELGDSALYFCASSVAPFQETQYFGPGTRLLVL.

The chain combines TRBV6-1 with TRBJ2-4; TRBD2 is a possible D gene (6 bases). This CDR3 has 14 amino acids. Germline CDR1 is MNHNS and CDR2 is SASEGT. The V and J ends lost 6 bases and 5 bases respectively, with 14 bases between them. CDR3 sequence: CASSRTKRENIQYF. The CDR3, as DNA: TGTGCCAGCAGCCGGACTAAACGGGAAAACATTCAGTACTTC.

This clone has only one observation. CDR3 coding DNA: TGTGCCAGCAGCCAAGAACTAGCGGGGGGACTAGAGACCCAGTACTTC. It translates to CASSQELAGGLETQYF. The chain is built from TRBV7-7 and TRBJ2-5; 12 bases match TRBD2. Germline values: CDR1 SSHAT, CDR2 FNYEAQ (reference sequence). Trimming removed 5 bases from V and 4 bases from J; junction bases left unmatched: 8. The CDR3 totals 16 residues.

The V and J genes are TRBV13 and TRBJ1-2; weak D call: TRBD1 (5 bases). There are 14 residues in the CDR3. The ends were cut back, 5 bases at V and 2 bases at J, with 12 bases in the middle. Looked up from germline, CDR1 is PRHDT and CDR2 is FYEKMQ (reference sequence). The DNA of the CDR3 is TGTGCCAGCAGCCGGAGAAGGGGAAACTATGGCTACACCTTC. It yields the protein CASSRRRGNYGYTF.

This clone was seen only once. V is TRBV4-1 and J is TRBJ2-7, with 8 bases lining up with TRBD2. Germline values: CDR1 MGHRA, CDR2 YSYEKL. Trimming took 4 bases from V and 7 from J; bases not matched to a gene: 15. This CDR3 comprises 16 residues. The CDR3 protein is CASSPPSTSAQREQYF. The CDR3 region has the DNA TGCGCCAGCAGCCCCCCCTCGACTAGCGCCCAGAGAGAGCAGTACTTC.

The CDR3 here is CASSPPEGQGAYYGYTF. The CDR3 DNA reads TGCGCCAGCAGCCCCCCAGAGGGACAGGGGGCTTACTATGGCTACACCTTC. J is TRBJ1-2 and V is TRBV4-1; 12 nucleotides match TRBD1. The V and J ends lost 4 bases and 3 bases, in that order; junction bases with no gene match: 9. This CDR3 contains 17 residues. Germline CDR1 and CDR2: MGHRA and YSYEKL.

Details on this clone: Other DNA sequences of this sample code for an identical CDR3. Written as DNA, the CDR3 is TGTGCCAGCAGCCCGGGGACCCACGGGGGGGAGACCCAGTACTTC. Its protein product is CASSPGTHGGETQYF. The chain joins TRBV7-9 to TRBJ2-5; 7 positions match TRBD2. Trimming at V came to 5 bases and at J to 5 bases, leaving 11 bases not matched to a gene. The CDR3 is 15 amino acids. Germline V lookup: CDR1 SEHNR, CDR2 FQNEAQ (reference sequence). Looking up the rest from reference TRBV7-9 and TRBJ2-5 gives the full variable domain: DTGVSQNPRHKITKRGQNVTFRCDPISEHNRLYWYRQTLGQGPEFLTYFQNEAQLEKSRLLSDRFSAERPKGSFSTLEIQRTEQGDSAMYLCASSPGTHGGETQYFGPGTRLLVL.

CDR3 protein: CASSLEVPRGVHEQYF. CDR3 nucleotide sequence: TGTGCCAGCAGCTTGGAGGTCCCGCGGGGGGTACACGAGCAGTACTTC. The V call is TRBV5-4, the J call TRBJ2-7; 8 positions match TRBD2. The germline V gene has CDR1 SGHNT and CDR2 YYREEE (reference sequence). Trimming cost V 0 bases and J 5 bases; bases outside gene matches: 10. The CDR3 consists of 16 residues.

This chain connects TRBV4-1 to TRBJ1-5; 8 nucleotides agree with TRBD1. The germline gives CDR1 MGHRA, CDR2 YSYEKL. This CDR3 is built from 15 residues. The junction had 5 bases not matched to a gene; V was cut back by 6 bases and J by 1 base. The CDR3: CASSFRQGSNQPQHF. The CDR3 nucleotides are TGCGCCAGCAGTTTCAGACAGGGGAGCAATCAGCCCCAGCATTTT.

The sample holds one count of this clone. DNA for the CDR3: TGTGCCAGCCGACACCCCGGGACAGGGTTAGTCTACACCTTC. Protein product: CASRHPGTGLVYTF. The chain employs TRBV5-4 and TRBJ1-2; 9 bases agree with TRBD1. Unmatched junction bases numbered 14, after V lost 7 bases and J lost 10 bases. The CDR3 contains 14 residues. CDR1 is SGHNT, CDR2 YYREEE, per germline (reference sequence). Combining the CDR3 with reference TRBV5-4 and TRBJ1-2 gives the whole variable domain ETGVTQSPTHLIKTRGQQVTLRCSSQSGHNTVSWYQQALGQGPQFIFQYYREEENGRGNFPPRFSGLQFPNYSSELNVNALELDDSALYLCASRHPGTGLVYTFGSGTRLTVV.

CDR3 sequence: CASSLIAGVAHEQYF. The CDR3 DNA follows: TGTGCCAGCAGCTTAATAGCGGGAGTTGCCCACGAGCAGTACTTC. The chain has TRBV7-9 and TRBJ2-7, with 9 bases identical to TRBD2. The CDR3 spans 15 residues. With 2 bases clipped from V and 5 bases from J, the junction kept 7 bases outside the gene matches. Germline CDR1 is SEHNR and CDR2 is FQNEAQ (reference sequence). Using reference TRBV7-9 and TRBJ2-7 for the parts outside the CDR3, the full variable domain is DTGVSQNPRHKITKRGQNVTFRCDPISEHNRLYWYRQTLGQGPEFLTYFQNEAQLEKSRLLSDRFSAERPKGSFSTLEIQRTEQGDSAMYLCASSLIAGVAHEQYFGPGTRLTVT.

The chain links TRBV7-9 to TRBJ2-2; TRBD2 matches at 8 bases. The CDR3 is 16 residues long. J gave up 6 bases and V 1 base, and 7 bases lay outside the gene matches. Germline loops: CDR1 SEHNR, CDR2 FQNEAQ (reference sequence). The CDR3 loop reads CASSLDPAGGPGELFF. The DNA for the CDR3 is TGTGCCAGCAGCTTAGACCCTGCGGGGGGACCCGGGGAGCTGTTTTTT.

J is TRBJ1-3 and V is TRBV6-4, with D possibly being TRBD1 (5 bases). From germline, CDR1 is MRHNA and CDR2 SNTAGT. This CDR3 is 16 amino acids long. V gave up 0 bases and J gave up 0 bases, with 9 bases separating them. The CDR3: CASSDSQGVSGNTIYF. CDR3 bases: TGTGCCAGCAGTGACTCGCAAGGGGTCTCTGGAAACACCATATATTTT.

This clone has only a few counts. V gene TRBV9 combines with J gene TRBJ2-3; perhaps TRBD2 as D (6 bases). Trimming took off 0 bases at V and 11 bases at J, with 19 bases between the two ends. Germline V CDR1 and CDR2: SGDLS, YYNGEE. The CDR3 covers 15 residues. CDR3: CASSVAAGELEEQYF. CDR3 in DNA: TGTGCCAGCAGCGTAGCAGCGGGCGAACTCGAGGAGCAGTATTTT.